A few counts support the clone carrying this T cell receptor beta chain. Its antigen is currently unknown. The sample originates from a study of response to subunit inactivated influenza vaccine. Study-level findings and limits: Authors suggested that a seasonal influenza vaccination recruits few new T cells each time.

Unmatched junction bases numbered 4, after V lost 3 bases and J lost 2 bases. The CDR3 is made up of 15 amino acids. Germline V gene sequence: CDR1 MNHNS, CDR2 SASEGT. TCRdb re-called the RT-PCR reads with MiXCR, one entry per CDR3 protein. Among around 750,000 distinct CDR3 sequences listed, around 20% were seen once. The source was PBMCs from blood, collected about 5 days after vaccination. This TCR was recovered from a man in his fifties or sixties who received an inactivated influenza vaccine. V and J are TRBV6-1 and TRBJ2-7; 10 bases align to TRBD1. The CDR3 protein is CASSDRDRGAYEQYF. As DNA, the CDR3 is TGTGCCAGCAGTGACCGGGACAGGGGCGCCTACGAGCAGTACTTC.